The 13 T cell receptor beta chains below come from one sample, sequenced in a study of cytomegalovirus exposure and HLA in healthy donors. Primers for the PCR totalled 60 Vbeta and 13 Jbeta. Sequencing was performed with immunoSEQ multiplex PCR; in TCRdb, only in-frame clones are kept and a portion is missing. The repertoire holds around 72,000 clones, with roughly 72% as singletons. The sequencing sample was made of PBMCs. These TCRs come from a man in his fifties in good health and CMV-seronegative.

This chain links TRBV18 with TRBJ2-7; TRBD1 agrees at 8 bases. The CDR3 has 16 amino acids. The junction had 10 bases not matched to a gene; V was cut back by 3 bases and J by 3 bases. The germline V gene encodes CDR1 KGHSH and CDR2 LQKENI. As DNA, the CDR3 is TGTGCCAGCTCACCGTCAAGACAGGGGCTTTTCTACGAGCAGTACTTC. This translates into CASSPSRQGLFYEQYF. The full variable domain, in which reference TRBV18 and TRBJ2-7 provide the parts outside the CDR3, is NAGVMQNPRHLVRRRGQEARLRCSPMKGHSHVYWYRQLPEEGLKFMVYLQKENIIDESGMPKERFSAEFPKEGPSILRIQQVVRGDSAAYFCASSPSRQGLFYEQYFGPGTRLTVT.

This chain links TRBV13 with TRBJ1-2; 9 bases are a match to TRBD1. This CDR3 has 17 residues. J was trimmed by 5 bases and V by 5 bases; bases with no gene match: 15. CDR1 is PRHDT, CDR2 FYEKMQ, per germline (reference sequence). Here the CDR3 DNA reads TGTGCCAGCAGCACGAGGACAGGGGACACCGGGGTGTATGGCTACACCTTC. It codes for CASSTRTGDTGVYGYTF.

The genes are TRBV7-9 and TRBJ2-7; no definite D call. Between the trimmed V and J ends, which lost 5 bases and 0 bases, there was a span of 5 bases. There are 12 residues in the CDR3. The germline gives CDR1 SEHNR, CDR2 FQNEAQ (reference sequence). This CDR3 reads CASSLSSYEQYF. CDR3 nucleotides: TGTGCCAGCAGCCTGAGCTCCTACGAGCAGTACTTC.

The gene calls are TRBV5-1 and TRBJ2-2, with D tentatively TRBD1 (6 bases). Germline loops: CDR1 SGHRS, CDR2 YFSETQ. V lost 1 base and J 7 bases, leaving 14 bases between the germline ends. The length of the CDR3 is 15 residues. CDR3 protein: CASSLTTGQGGELFF. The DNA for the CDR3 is TGCGCCAGCAGCTTGACAACAGGGCAGGGCGGGGAGCTGTTTTTT.

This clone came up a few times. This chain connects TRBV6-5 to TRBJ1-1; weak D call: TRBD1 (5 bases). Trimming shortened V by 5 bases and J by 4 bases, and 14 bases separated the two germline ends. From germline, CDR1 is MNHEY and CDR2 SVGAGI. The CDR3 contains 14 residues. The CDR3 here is CASSRIVRGTEAFF. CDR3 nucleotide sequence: TGTGCCAGCAGTCGGATCGTTAGGGGCACTGAAGCTTTCTTT.

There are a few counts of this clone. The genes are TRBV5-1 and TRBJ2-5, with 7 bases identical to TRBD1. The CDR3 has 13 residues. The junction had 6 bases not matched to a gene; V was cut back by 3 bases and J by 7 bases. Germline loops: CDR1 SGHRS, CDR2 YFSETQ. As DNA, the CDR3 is TGCGCCAGCAGCTCCACAGGGGATGGGACCCAGTACTTC. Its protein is CASSSTGDGTQYF.

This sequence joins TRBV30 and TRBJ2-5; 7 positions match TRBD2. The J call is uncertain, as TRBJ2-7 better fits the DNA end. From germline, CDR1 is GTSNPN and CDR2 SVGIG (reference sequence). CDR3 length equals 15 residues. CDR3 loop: CAWSLRLAGDSEQYF. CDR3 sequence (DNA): TGTGCCTGGAGTCTTCGGCTGGCGGGAGATAGCGAGCAGTACTTC.

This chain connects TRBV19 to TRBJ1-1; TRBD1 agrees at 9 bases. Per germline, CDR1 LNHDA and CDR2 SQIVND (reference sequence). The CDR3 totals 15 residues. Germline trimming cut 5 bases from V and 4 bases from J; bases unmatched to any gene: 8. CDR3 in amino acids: CASSSGQGGGTEAFF. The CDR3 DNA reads TGTGCCAGTAGTTCGGGACAGGGTGGCGGCACTGAAGCTTTCTTT. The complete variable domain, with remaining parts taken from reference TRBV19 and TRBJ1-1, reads DGGITQSPKYLFRKEGQNVTLSCEQNLNHDAMYWYRQDPGQGLRLIYYSQIVNDFQKGDIAEGYSVSREKKESFPLTVTSAQKNPTAFYLCASSSGQGGGTEAFFGQGTRLTVV.

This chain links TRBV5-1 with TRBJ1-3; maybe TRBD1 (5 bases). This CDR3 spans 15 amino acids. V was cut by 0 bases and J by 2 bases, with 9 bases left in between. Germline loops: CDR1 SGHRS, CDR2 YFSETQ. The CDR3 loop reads CASSLVGQAGNTIYF. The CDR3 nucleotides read TGCGCCAGCAGCTTGGTGGGGCAGGCTGGAAACACCATATATTTT.

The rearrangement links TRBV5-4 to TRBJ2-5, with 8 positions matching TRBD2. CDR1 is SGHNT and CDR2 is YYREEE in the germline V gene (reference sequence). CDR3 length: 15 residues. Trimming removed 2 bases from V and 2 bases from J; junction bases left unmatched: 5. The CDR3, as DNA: TGTGCCAGCAGCTTCCCCGGGACTAGACAAGAGACCCAGTACTTC. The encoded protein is CASSFPGTRQETQYF.

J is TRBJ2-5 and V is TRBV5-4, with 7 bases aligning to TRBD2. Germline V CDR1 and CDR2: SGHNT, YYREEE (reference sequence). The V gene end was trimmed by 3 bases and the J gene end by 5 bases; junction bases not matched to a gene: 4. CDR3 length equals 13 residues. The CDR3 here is CASSSPGGETQYF. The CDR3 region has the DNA TGTGCCAGCAGCTCCCCGGGGGGTGAGACCCAGTACTTC.

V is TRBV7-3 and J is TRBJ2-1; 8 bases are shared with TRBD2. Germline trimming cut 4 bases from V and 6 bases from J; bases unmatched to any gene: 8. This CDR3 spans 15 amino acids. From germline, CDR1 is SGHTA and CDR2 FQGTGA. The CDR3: CASSSGLGYLNEQFF. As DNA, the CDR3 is TGTGCCAGCAGCTCGGGACTAGGGTACCTCAATGAGCAGTTCTTC.

This chain's CDR3 is CAISPTGNEAFF. As DNA, the CDR3 is TGTGCCATCAGCCCGACAGGGAATGAAGCTTTCTTT. The chain combines TRBV10-3 with TRBJ1-1; TRBD1 aligns across 7 bases. The CDR3 is 12 residues long. The V gene's germline CDR1 is ENHRY and CDR2 SYGVKD. V lost 6 bases to trimming and J lost 7 bases; unmatched junction nucleotides: 5.